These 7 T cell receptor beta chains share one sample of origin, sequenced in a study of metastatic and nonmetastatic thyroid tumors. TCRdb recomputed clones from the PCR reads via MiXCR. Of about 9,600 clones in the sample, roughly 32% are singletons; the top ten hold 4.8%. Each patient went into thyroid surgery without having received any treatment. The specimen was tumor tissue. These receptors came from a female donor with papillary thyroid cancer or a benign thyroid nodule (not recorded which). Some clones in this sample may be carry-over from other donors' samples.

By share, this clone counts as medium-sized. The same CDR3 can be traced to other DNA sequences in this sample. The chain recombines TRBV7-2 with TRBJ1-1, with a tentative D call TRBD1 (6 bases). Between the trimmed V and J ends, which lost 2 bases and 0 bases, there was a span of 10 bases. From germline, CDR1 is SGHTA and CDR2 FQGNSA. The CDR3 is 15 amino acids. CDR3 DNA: TGTGCCAGCAGCTTAATCGCAGGGGTGAACACTGAAGCTTTCTTT. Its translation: CASSLIAGVNTEAFF.

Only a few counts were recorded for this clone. This chain's CDR3 is CSARPGAASSYNEQFF. The CDR3 DNA is TGCAGTGCTAGGCCAGGGGCCGCCTCCTCTTACAATGAGCAGTTCTTC. The J gene is TRBJ2-1, the V gene TRBV20-1; a possible D gene is TRBD1 (6 bases). Germline CDR1 reads DFQATT; CDR2 reads SNEGSKA (reference sequence). V lost 3 bases and J lost 4, with 19 bases in between. CDR3 length: 16 residues.

This CDR3 reads CSAPLGGIETQYF. CDR3 nucleotides: TGCAGTGCCCCCCTTGGGGGGATAGAGACCCAGTACTTC. V is TRBV20-1 and J is TRBJ2-5; tentative D call: TRBD2 (6 bases). V lost 6 bases, J lost 4 bases, and 15 bases lay in between. Germline values: CDR1 DFQATT, CDR2 SNEGSKA (reference sequence). The CDR3 totals 13 residues.

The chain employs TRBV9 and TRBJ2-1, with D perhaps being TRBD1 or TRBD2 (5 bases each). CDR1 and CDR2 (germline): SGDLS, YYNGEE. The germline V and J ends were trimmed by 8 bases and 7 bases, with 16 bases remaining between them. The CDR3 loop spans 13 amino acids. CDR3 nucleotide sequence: TGTGCCAGAAGAGGGACCAATGCGAATGAGCAGTTCTTC. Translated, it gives CARRGTNANEQFF.

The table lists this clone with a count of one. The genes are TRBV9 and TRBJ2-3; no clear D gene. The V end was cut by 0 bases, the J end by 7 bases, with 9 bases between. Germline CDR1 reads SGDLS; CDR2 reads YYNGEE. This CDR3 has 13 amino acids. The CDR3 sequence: CASSVVGYYTQYF. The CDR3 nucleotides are TGTGCCAGCAGCGTAGTTGGCTACTATACGCAGTATTTT.

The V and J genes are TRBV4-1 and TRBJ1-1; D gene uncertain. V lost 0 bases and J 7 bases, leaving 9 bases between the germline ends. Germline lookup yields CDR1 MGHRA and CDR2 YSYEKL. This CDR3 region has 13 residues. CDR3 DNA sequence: TGCGCCAGCAGCCAAGATTTCCAGAATGAAGCTTTCTTT. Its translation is CASSQDFQNEAFF.

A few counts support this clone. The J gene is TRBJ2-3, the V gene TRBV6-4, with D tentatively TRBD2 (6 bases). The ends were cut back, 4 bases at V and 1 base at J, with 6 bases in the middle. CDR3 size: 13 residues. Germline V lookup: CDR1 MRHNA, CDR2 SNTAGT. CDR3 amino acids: CASSAGGTDTQYF. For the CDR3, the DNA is TGTGCCAGCAGTGCGGGAGGCACAGATACGCAGTATTTT.